Listed below are T cell receptor beta chains from one sample, sequenced in a study of blood T cell repertoires in COVID-19. The protocol was immunoSEQ multiplex PCR, while the TCRdb copy is restricted to in-frame clones and leaves out a portion. The repertoire consists of fewer than 20,000 clones, with 90% to 95% occurring once and the leading ten covering more than 5.5%. Sequenced input: peripheral blood. The source of these receptors is a human donor in a cohort sampled during active COVID-19. CDR3s include the opening cysteine and the closing phenylalanine or tryptophan. The order of the fields is J gene, clone size, D gene, CDR3 length, V gene, CDR3 protein, CDR3 DNA. The D gene is left open where the match is weak. Clone size is stated in some rows and not others, as once, few, many or a class when expanded.

j_gene: TRBJ2-6; abundance: .; d_gene: .; len: 17; v_gene: TRBV13; CDR3aa: CASSLFAAQAVANVLTF; CDR3nt: TGTGCCAGCAGCTTATTCGCTGCACAGGCAGTGGCCAACGTCCTGACTTTC
j_gene: TRBJ2-7; abundance: .; d_gene: TRBD2; len: 16; v_gene: TRBV7-8; CDR3aa: CASSPPSGVVRYEQYF; CDR3nt: TGTGCCAGCAGCCCCCCTAGCGGGGTAGTTCGATACGAGCAGTACTTC
j_gene: TRBJ2-3; abundance: .; d_gene: .; len: 14; v_gene: TRBV11-3; CDR3aa: CASSLDGGTDTQYF; CDR3nt: TGTGCCAGCAGCTTAGACGGAGGCACAGATACGCAGTATTTT
j_gene: TRBJ1-3; abundance: .; d_gene: TRBD1; len: 16; v_gene: TRBV11-1; CDR3aa: CASSASGTEAGNTIYF; CDR3nt: TGTGCCAGCAGCGCCTCCGGGACAGAGGCTGGAAACACCATATATTTT
j_gene: TRBJ2-3; abundance: .; d_gene: TRBD1; len: 14; v_gene: TRBV5-1; CDR3aa: CASSSTGSTDTQYF; CDR3nt: TGCGCCAGCAGCTCGACAGGGAGCACAGATACGCAGTATTTT
j_gene: TRBJ1-1; abundance: .; d_gene: .; len: 13; v_gene: TRBV3-1/TRBV3-2; CDR3aa: CASSTRDFTEAFF; CDR3nt: TGTGCCAGCAGCACTCGGGACTTCACTGAAGCTTTCTTT
j_gene: TRBJ1-4; abundance: once; d_gene: .; len: 16; v_gene: TRBV2; CDR3aa: CASSEALRGAGEKLFF; CDR3nt: TGTGCCAGCAGTGAAGCGCTTCGGGGTGCAGGAGAAAAACTGTTTTTT
j_gene: TRBJ1-2; abundance: .; d_gene: TRBD1; len: 15; v_gene: TRBV5-5; CDR3aa: CASSLVGQSNYGYTF; CDR3nt: TGTGCCAGCAGCTTGGTGGGACAGTCTAACTATGGCTACACCTTC
j_gene: TRBJ1-3; abundance: .; d_gene: .; len: 13; v_gene: TRBV6-5; CDR3aa: CASRKRTGNTIYF; CDR3nt: TGTGCCAGCAGGAAGAGGACAGGAAACACCATATATTTT
j_gene: TRBJ2-5; abundance: .; d_gene: TRBD2; len: 12; v_gene: TRBV6-6; CDR3aa: CASSWTSQTQYF; CDR3nt: TGTGCCAGCAGTTGGACTAGCCAGACCCAGTACTTC
j_gene: TRBJ1-4; abundance: .; d_gene: .; len: 13; v_gene: TRBV29-1; CDR3aa: CSASVATNEKLFF; CDR3nt: TGCAGCGCTTCGGTTGCAACTAATGAAAAACTGTTTTTT
j_gene: TRBJ2-7; abundance: once; d_gene: TRBD2; len: 15; v_gene: TRBV5-5; CDR3aa: CASSLAGGGSYEQYF; CDR3nt: TGTGCCAGCAGCTTGGCCGGCGGGGGATCATACGAGCAGTACTTC
j_gene: TRBJ1-1; abundance: .; d_gene: .; len: 14; v_gene: TRBV7-9; CDR3aa: CASSSATGNTEAFF; CDR3nt: TGTGCCAGCAGCTCGGCGACAGGGAACACTGAAGCTTTCTTT
j_gene: TRBJ2-2; abundance: .; d_gene: TRBD2; len: 16; v_gene: TRBV19; CDR3aa: CASSIGSGSKTGELFF; CDR3nt: TGTGCCAGTAGTATTGGAAGCGGGAGTAAGACCGGGGAGCTGTTTTTT
j_gene: TRBJ2-1; abundance: .; d_gene: TRBD2; len: 13; v_gene: TRBV4-1; CDR3aa: CASSQAAGGEQFF; CDR3nt: TGCGCCAGCAGCCAAGCAGCGGGAGGCGAGCAGTTCTTC
j_gene: TRBJ2-4; abundance: .; d_gene: .; len: 16; v_gene: TRBV5-4; CDR3aa: CASSLAGRGAKNIQYF; CDR3nt: TGTGCCAGCAGCTTAGCCGGTAGAGGGGCCAAAAACATTCAGTACTTC
j_gene: TRBJ1-5; abundance: .; d_gene: TRBD1; len: 15; v_gene: TRBV5-6; CDR3aa: CASSLFGQGIQPQHF; CDR3nt: TGTGCCAGCAGCTTGTTTGGACAGGGGATTCAGCCCCAGCATTTT
j_gene: TRBJ1-5; abundance: .; d_gene: TRBD1; len: 14; v_gene: TRBV5-1; CDR3aa: CASSVTGGDQPQHF; CDR3nt: TGCGCCAGCAGCGTGACAGGGGGAGATCAGCCCCAGCATTTT
j_gene: TRBJ1-1; abundance: .; d_gene: .; len: 16; v_gene: TRBV19; CDR3aa: CASSIVFGQQNTEAFF; CDR3nt: TGTGCCAGTAGTATAGTTTTTGGGCAGCAGAACACTGAAGCTTTCTTT
j_gene: TRBJ1-1; abundance: .; d_gene: TRBD1; len: 11; v_gene: TRBV30; CDR3aa: CAWSGQVEAFF; CDR3nt: TGTGCCTGGAGCGGACAGGTTGAAGCTTTCTTT
j_gene: TRBJ1-1; abundance: .; d_gene: .; len: 19; v_gene: TRBV6-2/TRBV6-3; CDR3aa: CASSYPKRIGMPRDTEAFF; CDR3nt: TGTGCCAGCAGTTACCCGAAAAGGATTGGGATGCCGCGGGACACTGAAGCTTTCTTT
j_gene: TRBJ2-4; abundance: .; d_gene: .; len: 16; v_gene: TRBV5-1; CDR3aa: CASSLALASTKNIQYF; CDR3nt: TGCGCCAGCAGCTTGGCCTTAGCCTCGACCAAAAACATTCAGTACTTC
j_gene: TRBJ2-1; abundance: once; d_gene: TRBD2; len: 18; v_gene: TRBV7-3; CDR3aa: CASSSQPHLAGGPNEQFF; CDR3nt: TGTGCCAGCAGCTCTCAACCTCACCTAGCGGGAGGGCCCAATGAGCAGTTCTTC
j_gene: TRBJ1-5; abundance: .; d_gene: .; len: 14; v_gene: TRBV6-5; CDR3aa: CASGARRGNQPQHF; CDR3nt: TGTGCCAGCGGCGCCAGGAGGGGCAATCAGCCCCAGCATTTT
j_gene: TRBJ1-2; abundance: .; d_gene: .; len: 14; v_gene: TRBV7-2; CDR3aa: CASSLMGEGGGYTF; CDR3nt: TGTGCCAGCAGCTTAATGGGAGAGGGTGGGGGCTACACCTTC
j_gene: TRBJ1-2; abundance: .; d_gene: TRBD1; len: 14; v_gene: TRBV28; CDR3aa: CASNFPGQDYGYTF; CDR3nt: TGTGCCAGCAATTTTCCGGGACAGGACTATGGCTACACCTTC
j_gene: TRBJ1-1; abundance: .; d_gene: TRBD1; len: 18; v_gene: TRBV18; CDR3aa: CASSRLPDGTGTNTEAFF; CDR3nt: TGTGCCAGCTCACGCCTGCCCGATGGGACAGGGACGAACACTGAAGCTTTCTTT
j_gene: TRBJ2-6; abundance: .; d_gene: .; len: 14; v_gene: TRBV30; CDR3aa: CAWEWGRGANVLTF; CDR3nt: TGTGCCTGGGAATGGGGCCGCGGGGCCAACGTCCTGACTTTC
j_gene: TRBJ2-7; abundance: once; d_gene: TRBD1; len: 14; v_gene: TRBV7-2; CDR3aa: CASSTTGGLWEQYF; CDR3nt: TGTGCCAGCAGCACGACAGGGGGTCTCTGGGAGCAGTACTTC
j_gene: TRBJ2-7; abundance: .; d_gene: .; len: 14; v_gene: TRBV30; CDR3aa: CAWKQGEQTYEQYF; CDR3nt: TGTGCCTGGAAACAGGGAGAACAGACCTACGAGCAGTACTTC
j_gene: TRBJ1-1; abundance: .; d_gene: .; len: 14; v_gene: TRBV6-5; CDR3aa: CASIPDRAGGEAFF; CDR3nt: TGTGCCAGCATACCTGACCGAGCTGGAGGAGAAGCTTTCTTT
j_gene: TRBJ2-7; abundance: .; d_gene: TRBD1; len: 13; v_gene: TRBV6-5; CDR3aa: CASSLQGAYEQYF; CDR3nt: TGTGCCAGCAGCCTACAGGGGGCGTACGAGCAGTACTTC
j_gene: TRBJ2-2; abundance: .; d_gene: .; len: 14; v_gene: TRBV5-1; CDR3aa: CASSLAADAGELFF; CDR3nt: TGCGCCAGCAGCTTGGCAGCGGACGCCGGGGAGCTGTTTTTT
j_gene: TRBJ1-2; abundance: .; d_gene: .; len: 17; v_gene: TRBV19; CDR3aa: CASSISPREGLIYGYTF; CDR3nt: TGTGCCAGTAGCATATCCCCTCGGGAGGGATTGATCTATGGCTACACCTTC
j_gene: TRBJ1-2; abundance: .; d_gene: .; len: 16; v_gene: TRBV27; CDR3aa: CASSLWGQPNNYGYTF; CDR3nt: TGTGCCAGCAGTTTATGGGGCCAACCGAACAACTATGGCTACACCTTC
j_gene: TRBJ2-5; abundance: .; d_gene: TRBD2; len: 13; v_gene: TRBV11-3; CDR3aa: CASHGGARETQYF; CDR3nt: TGTGCCAGCCACGGGGGGGCTCGAGAGACCCAGTACTTC
j_gene: TRBJ1-2; abundance: .; d_gene: TRBD1; len: 15; v_gene: TRBV11-2; CDR3aa: CASSFSGTGYAGYTF; CDR3nt: TGTGCCAGCAGCTTTTCCGGGACAGGGTATGCTGGCTACACCTTC
j_gene: TRBJ1-6; abundance: .; d_gene: TRBD1; len: 13; v_gene: TRBV30; CDR3aa: CAWSDRGNSPLHF; CDR3nt: TGTGCCTGGAGTGACAGGGGGAATTCACCCCTCCACTTT
j_gene: TRBJ2-5; abundance: .; d_gene: .; len: 15; v_gene: TRBV29-1; CDR3aa: CSVVWGTSSQETQYF; CDR3nt: TGCAGCGTTGTTTGGGGCACCAGCAGCCAAGAGACCCAGTACTTC
j_gene: TRBJ1-6; abundance: once; d_gene: TRBD1; len: 14; v_gene: TRBV7-2; CDR3aa: CASSLEQGDSPLHF; CDR3nt: TGTGCCAGCAGCTTAGAACAGGGGGACTCACCCCTCCACTTT
j_gene: TRBJ1-5; abundance: .; d_gene: .; len: 16; v_gene: TRBV19; CDR3aa: CASSSPYPGVSQPQHF; CDR3nt: TGTGCCAGTAGTTCCCCTTACCCGGGGGTTAGTCAGCCCCAGCATTTT
j_gene: TRBJ2-4; abundance: .; d_gene: TRBD1; len: 16; v_gene: TRBV6-1; CDR3aa: CASSESGQGGKNIQYF; CDR3nt: TGTGCCAGCAGTGAATCGGGACAGGGGGGTAAAAACATTCAGTACTTC
j_gene: TRBJ1-5; abundance: .; d_gene: .; len: 15; v_gene: TRBV6-5; CDR3aa: CASSYAQGSNQPQHF; CDR3nt: TGTGCCAGCAGTTACGCGCAGGGCAGCAATCAGCCCCAGCATTTT
j_gene: TRBJ2-1; abundance: .; d_gene: .; len: 16; v_gene: TRBV9; CDR3aa: CASSVDGGSHYNEQFF; CDR3nt: TGTGCCAGCAGCGTAGATGGGGGGAGCCACTACAATGAGCAGTTCTTC
j_gene: TRBJ1-1; abundance: .; d_gene: .; len: 13; v_gene: TRBV7-8; CDR3aa: CASQGNMNTEAFF; CDR3nt: TGTGCCTCCCAGGGGAATATGAACACTGAAGCTTTCTTT
j_gene: TRBJ2-4; abundance: .; d_gene: TRBD1; len: 16; v_gene: TRBV28; CDR3aa: CASSPRGDRGKNIQYF; CDR3nt: TGTGCCAGCAGTCCCCGAGGCGACAGGGGCAAAAACATTCAGTACTTC
j_gene: TRBJ2-5; abundance: once; d_gene: .; len: 15; v_gene: TRBV5-6; CDR3aa: CASSLGDYPQETQYF; CDR3nt: TGTGCCAGCAGCTTGGGTGACTACCCCCAAGAGACCCAGTACTTC
j_gene: TRBJ2-5; abundance: .; d_gene: TRBD2; len: 14; v_gene: TRBV11-2; CDR3aa: CASSASGGTKTQYF; CDR3nt: TGTGCCAGCAGCGCTAGCGGGGGGACGAAGACCCAGTACTTC
j_gene: TRBJ2-4; abundance: .; d_gene: TRBD1; len: 17; v_gene: TRBV7-9; CDR3aa: CASSRDRGTLGENIQYF; CDR3nt: TGTGCCAGCAGCAGGGACAGGGGGACTCTTGGCGAAAACATTCAGTACTTC
j_gene: TRBJ1-2; abundance: .; d_gene: TRBD1; len: 13; v_gene: TRBV3-1/TRBV3-2; CDR3aa: CASSSQGADGYTF; CDR3nt: TGTGCCAGCAGTTCACAGGGGGCGGATGGCTACACCTTC
j_gene: TRBJ2-7; abundance: once; d_gene: .; len: 14; v_gene: TRBV5-4; CDR3aa: CASSHSGNSYEQYF; CDR3nt: TGTGCCAGCAGCCACAGCGGAAACTCCTACGAGCAGTACTTC